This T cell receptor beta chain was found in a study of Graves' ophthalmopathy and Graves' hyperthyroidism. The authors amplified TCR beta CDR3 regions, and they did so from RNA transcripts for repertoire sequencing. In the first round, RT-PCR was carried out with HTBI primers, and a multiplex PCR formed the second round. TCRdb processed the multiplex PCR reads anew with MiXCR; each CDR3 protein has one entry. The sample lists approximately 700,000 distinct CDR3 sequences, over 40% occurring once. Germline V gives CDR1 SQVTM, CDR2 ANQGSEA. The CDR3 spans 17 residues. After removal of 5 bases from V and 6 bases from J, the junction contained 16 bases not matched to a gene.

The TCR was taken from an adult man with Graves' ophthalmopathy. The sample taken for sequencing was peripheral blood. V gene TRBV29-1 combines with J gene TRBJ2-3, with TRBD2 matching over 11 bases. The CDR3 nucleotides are TGCAGCGTTTCCCCCTTATACACTAGCGGGAGTGCCGATACGCAGTATTTT. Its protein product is CSVSPLYTSGSADTQYF.